The clone carrying this T cell receptor (beta chain) was detected ten times or more. Its antigen remains unidentified. TCRdb processed the RACE reads anew with MiXCR; each CDR3 protein has one entry. This sample yields roughly 100,000 distinct CDR3 sequences, of which about 10% are seen a single time; around 3.3% belongs to the top ten. Time point described: pre-sensitization, week 0. Regarding treatment: therapeutic diphenylcyclopropenone sensitization with weekly scalp DPC. Participating donors were patients with alopecia, aged 18 to 70 years, considered appropriate candidates for DPC. Losses at the gene ends were 5 bases for V and 5 bases for J; bases not matched to a gene: 6. Germline values: CDR1 KGHSH, CDR2 LQKENI. This CDR3 has 14 residues. This specimen comes from a study of human T cells and chemical hapten exposure. Study-wide findings and caveats: Among TCRs, those above 1 in 1000 frequency were unaffected by DPC sensitization. Having alopecia, the donors may differ immunologically from healthy people.

The specimen was whole blood, collected in connection with sensitization to the hapten diphenylcyclopropenone (DPC). This chain joins TRBV18 and TRBJ1-1; 9 bases agree with TRBD1. The receptor comes from a woman aged 60-70 years with alopecia areata. Some clones in this sample may be carry-over from other donors' samples. CDR3 in DNA: TGTGCCAGCTCATTGGACAGGGGAGATACTGAAGCTTTCTTT. The encoded protein is CASSLDRGDTEAFF.